The 28 T cell receptor beta chains presented below share a single source sample, sequenced in a study of T cell repertoires in cytomegalovirus infection. TCRdb itself ran the reads through MiXCR, one entry per CDR3 protein. The sample consists of fewer than 550,000 distinct CDR3 sequences, more than 20% of them appearing once. Sequencing was performed on PBMCs. The receptors here all came from a human donor in good health (CMV status not recorded). Some clones in this sample may be carry-over from other donors' samples.

This chain joins TRBV27 and TRBJ2-2, with a possible D match to TRBD2 (5 bases). The V gene lost 3 bases and the J gene lost 6 bases, with 11 bases spanning the gap. CDR3 length equals 14 residues. Germline V gene lookup returns CDR1 MNHEY and CDR2 SMNVEV (reference sequence). CDR3 bases: TGTGCCAGCAGTTTTGGGTGGCGGGCCGGGGAGCTGTTTTTT. Translated: CASSFGWRAGELFF.

This clonotype occurred many times. The chain links TRBV7-9 to TRBJ2-3; 10 positions agree with TRBD2. Trimming removed 5 bases from V and 2 bases from J; junction bases left unmatched: 7. The length of the CDR3 is 16 residues. The V gene's germline CDR1 is SEHNR and CDR2 FQNEAQ (reference sequence). The CDR3 protein is CASSDSSGSYTDTQYF. The CDR3 coding sequence is TGTGCCAGCAGCGACTCTAGCGGGAGTTACACAGATACGCAGTATTTT.

There are a few counts of this clonotype. The rearrangement links TRBV7-9 to TRBJ2-1; possible D gene TRBD2, 6 bases. V gave up 5 bases and J gave up 11 bases, with 13 bases separating them. The CDR3 sequence is 12 residues long. Germline V CDR1 and CDR2: SEHNR, FQNEAQ (reference sequence). CDR3 region: CASSLREWQQFF. CDR3 nucleotide sequence: TGTGCCAGCAGCCTCCGGGAGTGGCAGCAGTTCTTC.

In its sample, this clonotype was seen a few times. This chain uses TRBV7-2 with TRBJ2-5; 7 nucleotides match TRBD1. In germline, CDR1 is SGHTA, CDR2 FQGNSA. V was clipped by 1 base and J by 5 bases; unmatched bases: 10. The CDR3 totals 16 residues. The CDR3 here is CASSLVIRGRKETQYF. The CDR3 DNA follows: TGTGCCAGCAGCTTAGTGATAAGGGGGCGGAAGGAGACCCAGTACTTC.

The chain has TRBV4-2 and TRBJ2-1; 11 positions agree with TRBD2. V dropped 0 bases and J dropped 9; count of bases not matched to a gene: 7. Germline CDR1 is LGHNA and CDR2 is YNFKEQ. The CDR3 contains 16 residues. CDR3 sequence (DNA): TGTGCCAGCAGCCAAGATCGGGCTAGCGGGAGGATTGAGCAGTTCTTC. It specifies CASSQDRASGRIEQFF.

CDR3 bases: TGCAGCGTTGAGGGACGCGTGAACACTGAAGCTTTCTTT. This sequence encodes CSVEGRVNTEAFF. The chain employs TRBV29-1 and TRBJ1-1; D is perhaps TRBD1 (5 bases). Germline V gene lookup returns CDR1 SQVTM and CDR2 ANQGSEA. The V gene lost 3 bases and the J gene lost 0 bases, with 8 bases spanning the gap. CDR3 length equals 13 residues.

This clonotype was detected a few times. The chain recombines TRBV12-3 or TRBV12-4 with TRBJ2-2; TRBD1 matches at 7 bases. This CDR3 region has 15 residues. J was trimmed by 5 bases and V by 4 bases; bases with no gene match: 7. The CDR3 DNA reads TGTGCCAGCAGTTCCCGACAGGGTGGGACCGGGGAGCTGTTTTTT. It specifies CASSSRQGGTGELFF.

The chain uses TRBV12-3 or TRBV12-4 and TRBJ1-1; possibly TRBD1 for D (6 bases). V lost 3 bases and J lost 10, with 15 bases in between. This CDR3 comprises 13 residues. CDR3 sequence reads: CASSFYGGEAAFF. The CDR3 DNA is TGTGCCAGCAGTTTTTACGGGGGCGAGGCAGCTTTCTTT.

In this sample, this clonotype turned up once. The rearrangement links TRBV10-3 to TRBJ1-5; a possible D gene is TRBD1 (6 bases). This CDR3 contains 14 residues. Germline values: CDR1 ENHRY, CDR2 SYGVKD. V dropped 6 bases and J dropped 4 bases, with 13 bases sitting between them. The CDR3 nucleotides read TGTGCCATCAGGGCAGGAGGGGGGAATCAGCCCCAGCATTTT. Protein sequence: CAIRAGGGNQPQHF.

This clonotype was seen many times. The chain uses TRBV7-6 and TRBJ2-1, with TRBD2 identical over 7 bases. V shed 4 bases, J shed 7 bases, and the junction held 10 bases outside the gene matches. The CDR3 extends over 15 amino acids. Germline loops: CDR1 SGHVS, CDR2 FNYEAQ. The CDR3 sequence: CASSSGTTGGNEQFF. Here the CDR3 DNA reads TGTGCCAGCAGCTCCGGAACAACGGGAGGAAATGAGCAGTTCTTC.

V and J are TRBV15 and TRBJ1-6; possibly TRBD1 for D (5 bases). The V end was cut by 6 bases, the J end by 10 bases, with 13 bases between. CDR1 and CDR2 from the germline V gene are LNHNV and YYDKDF (reference sequence). The CDR3 totals 13 residues. The CDR3 sequence: CATREWGESPLHF. The CDR3 DNA follows: TGTGCCACCAGGGAGTGGGGGGAGTCACCCCTCCACTTT.

The V gene is TRBV7-9, the J gene TRBJ1-2; possibly TRBD1 for D (5 bases). Germline assignment: CDR1 SEHNR and CDR2 FQNEAQ (reference sequence). The CDR3 extends over 14 amino acids. The ends were cut back, 6 bases at V and 6 bases at J, with 17 bases in the middle. The CDR3 loop reads CASSSGGVKDGYTF. Here the CDR3 DNA reads TGTGCCAGCAGTTCAGGAGGGGTTAAAGATGGCTACACCTTC.

This clonotype was detected a few times. The chain carries TRBV19 and TRBJ1-2, with 7 bases that match TRBD1. CDR1 is LNHDA and CDR2 is SQIVND in the germline V gene (reference sequence). There are 12 residues in the CDR3. Trimming cost V 10 bases and J 6 bases; bases outside gene matches: 8. The CDR3 loop reads CAIIQGTDGYTF. The CDR3 DNA is TGTGCCATCATACAGGGGACGGATGGCTACACCTTC.

This clonotype was observed a few times. The chain is built from TRBV19 and TRBJ1-3; possible D gene TRBD1, 6 bases. V was cut by 5 bases and J by 2 bases, with 13 bases left in between. Germline V gene sequence: CDR1 LNHDA, CDR2 SQIVND (reference sequence). The CDR3 extends over 15 amino acids. For the CDR3, the DNA is TGTGCCAGTAGTCCAGCAACAGGGACTGGAAACACCATATATTTT. Its translation: CASSPATGTGNTIYF.

The chain carries TRBV20-1 and TRBJ2-5; 7 bases line up with TRBD2. Trimming cost V 6 bases and J 1 base; bases outside gene matches: 8. Germline lookup yields CDR1 DFQATT and CDR2 SNEGSKA (reference sequence). This CDR3 contains 14 residues. The CDR3 loop reads CSAYPSGSQETQYF. CDR3 DNA sequence: TGCAGTGCCTACCCTAGCGGTTCCCAAGAGACCCAGTACTTC.

This clonotype was recorded many times. The genes are TRBV7-8 and TRBJ2-1, with TRBD2 identical over 8 bases. This CDR3 comprises 12 residues. Germline V gene data show CDR1 as SGHVS and CDR2 as FQNEAQ. The junction had 1 base not matched to a gene; V was cut back by 5 bases and J by 7 bases. This CDR3 is CASSSGRNEQFF. The DNA of the CDR3 is TGTGCCAGCAGCAGCGGGAGAAATGAGCAGTTCTTC. Filled out from reference TRBV7-8 and TRBJ2-1, the complete variable domain reads GAGVSQSPRYKVAKRGQDVALRCDPISGHVSLFWYQQALGQGPEFLTYFQNEAQLDKSGLPSDRFFAERPEGSVSTLKIQRTQQEDSAVYLCASSSGRNEQFFGPGTRLTVL.

The gene calls are TRBV29-1 and TRBJ2-7; 7 bases align to TRBD1. CDR3 size: 14 residues. Germline trimming cut 5 bases from V and 3 bases from J; bases unmatched to any gene: 10. Germline CDR1 is SQVTM and CDR2 is ANQGSEA. For the CDR3, the DNA is TGCAGCGTTAGCCGCGAACGGGACAGCTACGAGCAGTACTTC. Its protein product is CSVSRERDSYEQYF.

This clonotype has only a few counts. The genes are TRBV28 and TRBJ2-1, with TRBD2 matching over 10 bases. The CDR3 consists of 15 residues. CDR1 and CDR2 (germline): MDHEN, SYDVKM. The V segment lost 5 bases and the J segment 5 bases; nucleotides outside the gene matches: 6. CDR3 sequence: CASSLVTSGNNEQFF. The CDR3 coding sequence is TGTGCCAGCAGTCTAGTCACTAGCGGGAACAATGAGCAGTTCTTC. Full variable domain (missing parts from reference TRBV28 and TRBJ2-1): DVKVTQSSRYLVKRTGEKVFLECVQDMDHENMFWYRQDPGLGLRLIYFSYDVKMKEKGDIPEGYSVSREKKERFSLILESASTNQTSMYLCASSLVTSGNNEQFFGPGTRLTVL.

The chain links TRBV14 to TRBJ2-3; 9 nucleotides match TRBD2. Germline V gene lookup returns CDR1 SGHDN and CDR2 FVKESK. The V segment lost 0 bases and the J segment 7 bases; nucleotides outside the gene matches: 8. CDR3 length: 16 amino acids. DNA for the CDR3: TGTGCCAGCAGCCAAGATGAGGCTAGCGGGGTGAATACGCAGTATTTT. Amino acids: CASSQDEASGVNTQYF. The complete variable domain, with remaining parts taken from reference TRBV14 and TRBJ2-3, reads EAGVTQFPSHSVIEKGQTVTLRCDPISGHDNLYWYRRVMGKEIKFLLHFVKESKQDESGMPNNRFLAERTGGTYSTLKVQPAELEDSGVYFCASSQDEASGVNTQYFGPGTRLTVL.

This clonotype appeared a few times. V gene TRBV12-3 or TRBV12-4 combines with J gene TRBJ1-5; possible D gene TRBD1, 5 bases. This CDR3 has 14 amino acids. V was cut by 6 bases and J by 3 bases, with 12 bases left in between. The CDR3 DNA sequence: TGTGCCAGCAGACCTAGGGGTCCCAATCAGCCCCAGCATTTT. Amino acid sequence: CASRPRGPNQPQHF.

The table lists this clonotype with a few counts. The J gene is TRBJ2-5, the V gene TRBV20-1; the match to TRBD2 covers 15 bases. Trimming took 5 bases from V and 4 from J; bases not matched to a gene: 2. This CDR3 is built from 14 residues. The germline V gene has CDR1 DFQATT and CDR2 SNEGSKA (reference sequence). The CDR3: CSAWTSGRGETQYF. In nucleotides, the CDR3 is TGCAGTGCTTGGACTAGCGGGAGGGGAGAGACCCAGTACTTC.

In this sample, this clonotype turned up a few times. The CDR3 sequence is CASSQTGVDTEAFF. For the CDR3, the DNA is TGTGCCAGCAGCCAAACAGGGGTGGACACTGAAGCTTTCTTT. The V and J genes are TRBV27 and TRBJ1-1; 7 bases are a match to TRBD1. Germline V gives CDR1 MNHEY, CDR2 SMNVEV (reference sequence). J was trimmed by 3 bases and V by 6 bases; bases with no gene match: 7. This CDR3 comprises 14 residues.

The V and J genes are TRBV7-9 and TRBJ1-2; the match to TRBD1 covers 8 bases. Germline V CDR1 and CDR2: SEHNR, FQNEAQ (reference sequence). V gave up 3 bases and J gave up 8 bases; unmatched junction bases: 11. The CDR3 is 15 amino acids. CDR3 DNA: TGTGCCAGCAGCTTCGGACAGGGTAGCCCGGGAGGCTACACCTTC. Its protein product is CASSFGQGSPGGYTF.

The DNA for the CDR3 is TGTGCCACCAGTGATTTAAGACAGGGGGCTACAGATACGCAGTATTTT. This encodes CATSDLRQGATDTQYF. V is TRBV24-1 and J is TRBJ2-3, with 10 nucleotides matching TRBD1. V shed 1 base and J 3 bases; nucleotides not matched to a gene: 3. CDR1 KGHDR and CDR2 SFDVKD come from the germline V gene. The CDR3 extends over 16 amino acids.

This clonotype was observed at least ten times. The chain employs TRBV7-2 and TRBJ1-6; TRBD1 is a possible D gene (5 bases). Per the germline V gene, CDR1 is SGHTA and CDR2 is FQGNSA. The CDR3 loop spans 16 amino acids. V was trimmed by 4 bases and J by 10 bases, leaving 20 bases between them. CDR3 nucleotides: TGTGCCAGCAGCTCCGAGCTTAGGGGTGTGGGATCACCCCTCCACTTT. Translating gives CASSSELRGVGSPLHF.

In the case of this clonotype: This may stem from a read error, because a much larger clone lies one nucleotide away. The J gene is TRBJ1-1, the V gene TRBV7-2; 9 nucleotides line up with TRBD1. CDR3 size: 13 residues. Germline V gene lookup returns CDR1 SGHTA and CDR2 FQGNSA. CDR3 coding DNA: TGTGACAGCAGCGTGACAGGGGGCACTGAAGCTTTCTTT. Residues: CDSSVTGGTEAFF.

The chain carries TRBV25-1 and TRBJ1-1; no definite D call. CDR3 length: 13 amino acids. CDR1 MGHDK and CDR2 SYGVNS come from the germline V gene. V was pared by 4 bases and J by 2 bases, with 8 bases between. CDR3 amino acids: CASSVSFNTEAFF. The CDR3, as DNA: TGTGCCAGCAGTGTTTCGTTCAACACTGAAGCTTTCTTT.

This rearrangement joins TRBV10-3 to TRBJ2-1, with D perhaps given as TRBD1 or TRBD2 (5 bases each). CDR3 size: 14 residues. Trimming stripped 6 bases from V and 3 bases from J, with 12 bases between. The germline CDR1 and CDR2 sequences are ENHRY and SYGVKD. CDR3 amino acids: CAIRGTLNYNEQFF. As DNA, the CDR3 is TGTGCCATCAGGGGGACCCTTAACTACAATGAGCAGTTCTTC.